What follows describes a single TCR beta chain. The antigen is not known. The data are from a study of regulatory T cells in long-lasting Graves disease. Across the whole study: The definition of persistent Graves' disease was over 5 years of antithyroid drugs with positive TSH receptor antibodies.

Whole-study findings and limits: Sampling was limited to peripheral blood rather than thyroid tissue. Persistent Graves' disease cases displayed lower TCR diversity than newly diagnosed ones.

Library construction for TCR beta used iRepertoire HTBI primers and Arm-PCR of CDR3 regions. In the authors' methods: Samples revealed about 63 TRBV and some 15 TRBJ segments. TCRdb independently ran MiXCR on the multiplex PCR reads; one entry per CDR3 protein. These V and J calls are TCRdb output, not the study's own analysis. The sample lists roughly 700,000 distinct CDR3 sequences; around 30% were seen once. Unmatched junction bases numbered 4, after V lost 1 base and J lost 5 bases. Germline V gene data show CDR1 as LNHNV and CDR2 as YYDKDF (reference sequence). CDR3 length: 15 amino acids. Time point specified: persistent/refractory GD, antithyroid drugs over 5 years with positive TRAb. From PBMCs, RNA was extracted and then used to make the TCR library.

The sample was peripheral blood mononuclear cells (PBMCs), taken when the disease was refractory, from a patient treated with antithyroid drugs. The chain uses TRBV15 and TRBJ2-5; 10 nucleotides align to TRBD1. The origin of this receptor is a female donor with Graves disease. The CDR3 DNA reads as TGTGCCACCAGCAGAGCTGACAGGGGGCGGGAGACCCAGTACTTC. Protein sequence: CATSRADRGRETQYF. Based on the CDR3 plus reference TRBV15 and TRBJ2-5, the full variable domain is DAMVIQNPRYQVTQFGKPVTLSCSQTLNHNVMYWYQQKSSQAPKLLFHYYDKDFNNEADTPDNFQSRRPNTSFCFLDIRSPGLGDTAMYLCATSRADRGRETQYFGPGTRLLVL.